This T cell receptor beta chain was sequenced during a study of blood T cell repertoires in COVID-19. The V gene's germline CDR1 is SGHTA and CDR2 FQGNSA. V was cut by 1 base and J by 8 bases, with 15 bases left in between. The CDR3 has 15 residues. Assay: immunoSEQ multiplex PCR; the TCRdb copy retains only in-frame clones and omits some. The sample includes about 230,000 clones, roughly 83% of them seen just once. This receptor was identified in a woman in her 70s with active or convalescent COVID-19. Sequencing input: peripheral blood. The V call is TRBV7-2, the J call TRBJ2-1, with a tentative D call TRBD1 (6 bases). CDR3 protein: CASSLGGPTPHEQFF. Written as DNA, the CDR3 is TGTGCCAGCAGCTTAGGGGGGCCCACCCCCCATGAGCAGTTCTTC. Variable domain in full (rest from reference TRBV7-2 and TRBJ2-1): GAGVSQSPSNKVTEKGKDVELRCDPISGHTALYWYRQSLGQGLEFLIYFQGNSAPDKSGLPSDRFSAERTGGSVSTLTIQRTQQEDSAVYLCASSLGGPTPHEQFFGPGTRLTVL.